These 30 T cell receptor beta chains originate from one sample sequenced in a study of shared clonotypes between healthy human individuals. The protocol was immunoSEQ multiplex PCR, while the TCRdb copy is restricted to in-frame clones and leaves out a portion. The data contain roughly 2.1 million clones, roughly 91% of them seen just once; the ten biggest clones take up more than 1.5%. Terminally differentiated effector memory CD45RA+ cells were left out of the naive CD8 fraction, which was CD45RO-negative and positively selected for CCR7. Sequencing used naive CD8+ T cells from PBMCs. These receptors were taken from a young man in good health. Some clones in this sample may be carry-over from other donors' samples.

This clone is a singleton in its sample. The chain has TRBV28 and TRBJ2-7; no definite D call. CDR3 size: 14 residues. Looked up from germline, CDR1 is MDHEN and CDR2 is SYDVKM. V was trimmed by 6 bases and J by 0 bases, leaving 12 bases between them. The CDR3 loop is CASSPYRTSYEQYF. CDR3 sequence (DNA): TGTGCCAGCAGCCCGTACCGAACCTCCTACGAGCAGTACTTC.

Details on this clone: The same CDR3 can be traced to other DNA sequences in this sample. V is TRBV9 and J is TRBJ2-7; 8 nucleotides line up with TRBD1. The ends lost 3 bases at V and 4 bases at J; junction bases unmatched: 6. CDR3 length: 14 residues. Germline lookup yields CDR1 SGDLS and CDR2 YYNGEE. CDR3: CASSAGTGGYEQYF. In DNA, the CDR3 is TGTGCCAGCAGCGCCGGGACAGGAGGATACGAGCAGTACTTC.

This chain joins TRBV7-3 and TRBJ2-5, with 10 bases identical to TRBD1. CDR1 is SGHTA, CDR2 FQGTGA, per germline. This CDR3 spans 16 amino acids. V dropped 5 bases and J dropped 2; count of bases not matched to a gene: 8. DNA of the CDR3: TGTGCCAGCAGCATCGGGGACAGGGGACCGCAAGAGACCCAGTACTTC. This translates into CASSIGDRGPQETQYF.

Comment on this clone: The junction does not match germline at one end; this may be a read error. This same CDR3 is encoded by further DNA sequences in the sample. The chain has TRBV5-6 and TRBJ1-1, with D unresolved. The CDR3 has 13 amino acids. CDR1 and CDR2 from the germline V gene are SGHDT and YYEEEE. In nucleotides, the CDR3 is TGTGCCAGCAGTTTGGGTCTTAACACTGAAGCTTTCTTT. Encoded protein: CASSLGLNTEAFF.

This clone was seen only once. This chain links TRBV5-1 with TRBJ2-5; TRBD1 agrees at 10 bases. This CDR3 is 15 amino acids long. The trim removed 4 bases at V and 2 bases at J, leaving 5 bases unmatched. Looked up from germline, CDR1 is SGHRS and CDR2 is YFSETQ. This chain's CDR3 is CASSIRDRGQETQYF. The CDR3 DNA sequence: TGCGCCAGCAGCATACGGGACAGGGGACAAGAGACCCAGTACTTC. Using reference TRBV5-1 and TRBJ2-5 for the parts outside the CDR3, the full variable domain is KAGVTQTPRYLIKTRGQQVTLSCSPISGHRSVSWYQQTPGQGLQFLFEYFSETQRNKGNFPGRFSGRQFSNSRSEMNVSTLELGDSALYLCASSIRDRGQETQYFGPGTRLLVL.

The V gene is TRBV7-8, the J gene TRBJ2-5; D not resolved. The CDR3 extends over 14 amino acids. The germline V and J ends were trimmed by 3 bases and 3 bases, with 11 bases remaining between them. Germline V CDR1 and CDR2: SGHVS, FQNEAQ. The CDR3 nucleotides read TGTGCCAGCAGCTTTGAGTACGGTGAAGAGACCCAGTACTTC. Translation gives CASSFEYGEETQYF.

The rearrangement links TRBV28 to TRBJ2-4; 11 bases are a match to TRBD2. The germline CDR1 and CDR2 sequences are MDHEN and SYDVKM. V lost 1 base, J lost 5 bases, and 7 bases stayed unmatched. The length of the CDR3 is 17 residues. The chain's CDR3 is CASSLYRLAGPQNIQYF. The CDR3 DNA reads as TGTGCCAGCAGTTTATACCGACTAGCGGGACCCCAAAACATTCAGTACTTC.

This clone appeared once. The gene calls are TRBV4-3 and TRBJ2-7, with D maybe TRBD2 (6 bases). Between the trimmed V and J ends, which lost 6 bases and 0 bases, there was a span of 15 bases. Germline assignment: CDR1 LGHNA and CDR2 YSLEER. The CDR3 is 15 amino acids. The CDR3 coding sequence is TGCGCCAGCAGTCCCGGGGCGGGAAGCTCCTACGAGCAGTACTTC. Translating gives CASSPGAGSSYEQYF.

The J gene is TRBJ2-3, the V gene TRBV9; D is ambiguous. V was pared by 2 bases and J by 4 bases, with 14 bases between. The V gene's germline CDR1 is SGDLS and CDR2 YYNGEE. The CDR3 consists of 15 residues. The CDR3 DNA reads TGTGCCAGCAGCGTGCTAGAAACCATCGCAGATACGCAGTATTTT. Encoded protein: CASSVLETIADTQYF.

The chain links TRBV6-5 to TRBJ1-5; D uncertain. V dropped 4 bases and J dropped 4 bases, with 11 bases sitting between them. The CDR3 spans 14 residues. Looked up from germline, CDR1 is MNHEY and CDR2 is SVGAGI. CDR3 sequence reads: CASSSEGPNQPQHF. The CDR3 DNA sequence: TGTGCCAGCAGTTCCGAGGGTCCGAATCAGCCCCAGCATTTT.

V usage is TRBV6-6 and J usage is TRBJ2-7; possibly TRBD1 for D (5 bases). The germline V and J ends were trimmed by 8 bases and 4 bases, with 6 bases remaining between them. The V gene's germline CDR1 is MNHNY and CDR2 SVGAGI (reference sequence). The length of the CDR3 is 10 residues. Here the CDR3 reads CASRQYEQYF. CDR3 DNA sequence: TGTGCCAGCCGACAGTACGAGCAGTACTTC.

The chain has TRBV30 and TRBJ2-7, with TRBD2 identical over 14 bases. The CDR3 covers 16 residues. Germline-derived CDR1 and CDR2 are GTSNPN and SVGIG (reference sequence). The J segment lost 4 bases and the V segment lost 1 base, leaving 6 bases of the junction unmatched. CDR3 nucleotides: TGTGCCTGGAGTGGCCTGACTAGCGGGAGGGTTTACGAGCAGTACTTC. Protein product: CAWSGLTSGRVYEQYF. The whole variable domain, remainder taken from reference TRBV30 and TRBJ2-7, is SQTIHQWPATLVQPVGSPLSLECTVEGTSNPNLYWYRQAAGRGLQLLFYSVGIGQISSEVPQNLSASRPQDRQFILSSKKLLLSDSGFYLCAWSGLTSGRVYEQYFGPGTRLTVT.

V gene TRBV27 combines with J gene TRBJ1-2; D is unclear. The CDR3 has 13 residues. The germline V gene encodes CDR1 MNHEY and CDR2 SMNVEV (reference sequence). The V end was cut by 8 bases, the J end by 3 bases, with 13 bases between. CDR3 coding DNA: TGTGCCAGCGGGCCTGGCCGACACTATGGCTACACCTTC. It yields the protein CASGPGRHYGYTF.

V and J are TRBV29-1 and TRBJ2-7, with TRBD2 identical over 15 bases. This CDR3 is 13 amino acids long. Trimming removed 6 bases from V and 7 bases from J; junction bases left unmatched: 4. CDR1 and CDR2 (germline): SQVTM, ANQGSEA. Here the CDR3 reads CSVEGLAGGEQYF. In nucleotides, the CDR3 is TGCAGCGTCGAGGGACTAGCGGGAGGAGAGCAGTACTTC.

V and J are TRBV19 and TRBJ2-1; 7 positions agree with TRBD2. Trimming at V came to 7 bases and at J to 6 bases, leaving 9 bases not matched to a gene. The CDR3 is 14 amino acids. The germline CDR1 and CDR2 sequences are LNHDA and SQIVND (reference sequence). CDR3 in amino acids: CASNLAGVLNEQFF. The CDR3 DNA reads as TGTGCCAGTAATCTGGCGGGAGTGCTCAATGAGCAGTTCTTC.

This clone was seen more than once but under ten times. This chain connects TRBV2 to TRBJ1-5; no reliable D call. The V end was cut by 8 bases, the J end by 2 bases, with 10 bases between. The CDR3 has 13 amino acids. The V gene's germline CDR1 is SNHLY and CDR2 FYNNEI. CDR3 sequence (DNA): TGTGCCAGCTGCTATCAGGGCAATCAGCCCCAGCATTTT. Its protein is CASCYQGNQPQHF.

The chain combines TRBV18 with TRBJ2-7; 8 bases align to TRBD1. The trim removed 3 bases at V and 2 bases at J, leaving 9 bases unmatched. The CDR3 spans 16 residues. CDR1 is KGHSH and CDR2 is LQKENI in the germline V gene. This CDR3 reads CASSPEAGGIPYEQYF. DNA for the CDR3: TGTGCCAGCTCACCGGAGGCAGGGGGCATCCCCTACGAGCAGTACTTC.

V gene TRBV5-1 combines with J gene TRBJ1-2; no definite D call. Per germline, CDR1 SGHRS and CDR2 YFSETQ. CDR3 size: 16 residues. The V and J ends lost 0 bases and 8 bases respectively, with 20 bases between them. Here the CDR3 DNA reads TGCGCCAGCAGCTTGGACCAGGACGGGTTGGTTGGAGGCTACACCTTC. Its protein product is CASSLDQDGLVGGYTF. Looking up the rest from reference TRBV5-1 and TRBJ1-2 gives the full variable domain: KAGVTQTPRYLIKTRGQQVTLSCSPISGHRSVSWYQQTPGQGLQFLFEYFSETQRNKGNFPGRFSGRQFSNSRSEMNVSTLELGDSALYLCASSLDQDGLVGGYTFGSGTRLTVV.

V and J are TRBV27 and TRBJ2-7; TRBD2 matches at 7 bases. Germline V lookup: CDR1 MNHEY, CDR2 SMNVEV (reference sequence). With V trimmed by 6 bases and J by 5 bases, 10 bases remained unmatched. This CDR3 contains 14 residues. CDR3 sequence: CASSLALGGDEQYF. CDR3 DNA sequence: TGTGCCAGCAGCCTCGCGCTGGGGGGGGACGAGCAGTACTTC.

This clone occurred once. This chain joins TRBV7-3 and TRBJ2-5; D is possibly TRBD1 (6 bases). Gene TRBJ2-7 matches the end of the DNA better, so the J call may be wrong. The CDR3 sequence is 12 residues long. The germline CDR1 and CDR2 sequences are SGHTA and FQGTGA. This CDR3 reads CASRGDTYEQYF. CDR3 sequence (DNA): TGTGCCAGCAGGGGGGACACTTACGAGCAGTACTTC.

This chain links TRBV30 with TRBJ1-5; maybe TRBD1 (5 bases). Trimming removed 1 base from V and 0 bases from J, with 7 bases in between. The germline V gene encodes CDR1 GTSNPN and CDR2 SVGIG (reference sequence). The CDR3 sequence is 14 residues long. The CDR3 DNA reads TGTGCCTGGAGTGGGACATTTAGCAATCAGCCCCAGCATTTT. The encoded protein is CAWSGTFSNQPQHF.

The CDR3 bases are TGCAGCGTTGTTTTTGGTACGCTAGCCAAAAACATTCAGTACTTC. The encoded protein is CSVVFGTLAKNIQYF. V usage is TRBV29-1 and J usage is TRBJ2-4; no clear D. Germline CDR1 and CDR2: SQVTM and ANQGSEA. The CDR3 spans 15 residues. Trimming pared 4 bases from V and 0 bases from J, leaving 13 bases between. The full variable domain, in which reference TRBV29-1 and TRBJ2-4 provide the parts outside the CDR3, is SAVISQKPSRDICQRGTSLTIQCQVDSQVTMMFWYRQQPGQSLTLIATANQGSEATYESGFVIDKFPISRPNLTFSTLTVSNMSPEDSSIYLCSVVFGTLAKNIQYFGAGTRLSVL.

The CDR3 nucleotides are TGTGCCAGCAGTGATCCCGCAGAAGACCGAGGGAGGGGCTACGAGCAGTACTTC. Translating it yields CASSDPAEDRGRGYEQYF. The chain has TRBV2 and TRBJ2-7, with TRBD2 matching over 7 bases. Germline CDR1 and CDR2: SNHLY and FYNNEI. The CDR3 is 18 residues long. After removal of 3 bases from V and 3 bases from J, the junction contained 17 bases not matched to a gene.

The CDR3 protein is CASSLTPPTSGVFHNEQYF. For the CDR3, the DNA is TGTGCCAGCAGCTTAACCCCCCCGACTAGCGGGGTCTTCCATAACGAGCAGTACTTC. This rearrangement joins TRBV7-2 to TRBJ2-7; 11 nucleotides agree with TRBD2. Trimming took 2 bases from V and 5 from J; bases not matched to a gene: 17. Germline V lookup: CDR1 SGHTA, CDR2 FQGNSA. The CDR3 has 19 amino acids. The complete variable domain, with remaining parts taken from reference TRBV7-2 and TRBJ2-7, reads GAGVSQSPSNKVTEKGKDVELRCDPISGHTALYWYRQSLGQGLEFLIYFQGNSAPDKSGLPSDRFSAERTGGSVSTLTIQRTQQEDSAVYLCASSLTPPTSGVFHNEQYFGPGTRLTVT.

Of note for this clone: The sample contains more than one DNA sequence encoding this CDR3. This chain connects TRBV4-3 to TRBJ2-7; 7 bases align to TRBD2. The V gene end was trimmed by 1 base and the J gene end by 4 bases; junction bases not matched to a gene: 4. The length of the CDR3 is 14 residues. Germline values: CDR1 LGHNA, CDR2 YSLEER. For the CDR3, the DNA is TGCGCCAGCAGCCAAGGCGGCGGGGGATACGAGCAGTACTTC. It is translated as CASSQGGGGYEQYF.

The chain is built from TRBV11-2 and TRBJ2-1; 10 nucleotides align to TRBD2. CDR3 length equals 16 residues. The V segment lost 7 bases and the J segment 2 bases; nucleotides outside the gene matches: 8. Germline CDR1 and CDR2: SGHAT and FQNNGV. The CDR3 coding sequence is TGTGCCAGCACCCTTGGACTAGCGGTTACCTACAATGAGCAGTTCTTC. This gives the protein CASTLGLAVTYNEQFF.

The DNA of the CDR3 is TGTGCCAGCAGTGCCTGGGGGGTGGCCACTGAAGCTTTCTTT. Translating it yields CASSAWGVATEAFF. The chain uses TRBV9 and TRBJ1-1; D might be TRBD1 (5 bases). The CDR3 is made up of 14 amino acids. Trimming left V 5 bases short and J 4 bases short, with 15 bases between. Looked up from germline, CDR1 is SGDLS and CDR2 is YYNGEE. Filled out from reference TRBV9 and TRBJ1-1, the complete variable domain reads DSGVTQTPKHLITATGQRVTLRCSPRSGDLSVYWYQQSLDQGLQFLIQYYNGEERAKGNILERFSAQQFPDLHSELNLSSLELGDSALYFCASSAWGVATEAFFGQGTRLTVV.

The CDR3 DNA reads TGTGCCAGCAGCCCGGGACCCGCAGGCAATCAGCCCCAGCATTTT. It encodes CASSPGPAGNQPQHF. V usage is TRBV5-4 and J usage is TRBJ1-5; TRBD1 is a possible D gene (5 bases). Per germline, CDR1 SGHNT and CDR2 YYREEE (reference sequence). The CDR3 sequence is 15 residues long. With 4 bases removed from V and 2 bases from J, the gap between germline ends came to 13 bases.

The chain joins TRBV28 to TRBJ2-1; either TRBD1 or TRBD2 may fit D (6 bases each). Germline-derived CDR1 and CDR2 are MDHEN and SYDVKM. With 5 bases removed from V and 6 bases from J, the gap between germline ends came to 11 bases. The CDR3 has 13 residues. This CDR3 reads CASSPWGANEQFF. DNA for the CDR3: TGTGCCAGCAGTCCCTGGGGGGCCAATGAGCAGTTCTTC.

The chain is built from TRBV6-1 and TRBJ2-3; 7 bases fit TRBD1. CDR3 size: 18 residues. V shed 4 bases, J shed 2 bases, and the junction held 15 bases outside the gene matches. Germline loops: CDR1 MNHNS, CDR2 SASEGT. CDR3 in DNA: TGTGCCAGCAGTGGGAACAGGGGCCGTTACGCCCTCACAGATACGCAGTATTTT. It yields the protein CASSGNRGRYALTDTQYF.